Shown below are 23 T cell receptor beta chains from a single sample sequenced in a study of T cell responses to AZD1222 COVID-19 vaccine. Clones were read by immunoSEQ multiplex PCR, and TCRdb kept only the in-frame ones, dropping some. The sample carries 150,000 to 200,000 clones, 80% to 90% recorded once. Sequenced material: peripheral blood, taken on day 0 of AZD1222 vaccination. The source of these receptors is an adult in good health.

CDR3 region: CASTDPGQGSYNRYGYTF. The CDR3 DNA follows: TGTGCCAGCACCGACCCCGGACAGGGGAGTTATAACCGCTATGGCTACACCTTC. The V and J genes are TRBV28 and TRBJ1-2, with 9 bases matching TRBD1. Germline V gene data show CDR1 as MDHEN and CDR2 as SYDVKM. After removal of 7 bases from V and 4 bases from J, the junction contained 19 bases not matched to a gene. The CDR3 has 18 amino acids.

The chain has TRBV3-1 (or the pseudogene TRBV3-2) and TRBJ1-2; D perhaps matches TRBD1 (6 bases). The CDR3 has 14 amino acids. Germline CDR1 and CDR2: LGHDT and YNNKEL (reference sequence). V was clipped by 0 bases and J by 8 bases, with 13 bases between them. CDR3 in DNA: TGTGCCAGCAGCCAAGAACGGGGGGCAGGAGGCTACACCTTC. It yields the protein CASSQERGAGGYTF.

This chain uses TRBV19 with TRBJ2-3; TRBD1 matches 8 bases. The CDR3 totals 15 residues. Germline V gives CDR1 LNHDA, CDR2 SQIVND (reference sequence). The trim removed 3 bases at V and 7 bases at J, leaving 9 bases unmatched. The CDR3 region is CASSIVDRGLNTQYF. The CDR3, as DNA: TGTGCCAGTAGTATTGTTGACAGGGGTCTGAATACGCAGTATTTT.

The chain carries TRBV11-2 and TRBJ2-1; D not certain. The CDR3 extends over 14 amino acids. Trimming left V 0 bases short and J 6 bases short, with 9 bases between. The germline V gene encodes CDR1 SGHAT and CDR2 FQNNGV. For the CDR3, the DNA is TGTGCCAGCAGCTTAGATCGGGTTGGCAATGAGCAGTTCTTC. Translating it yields CASSLDRVGNEQFF.

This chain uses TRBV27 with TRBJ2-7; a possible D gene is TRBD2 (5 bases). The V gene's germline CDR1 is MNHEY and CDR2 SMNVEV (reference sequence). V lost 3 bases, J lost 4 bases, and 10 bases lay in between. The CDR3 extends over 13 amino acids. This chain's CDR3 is CASSFGKTYEQYF. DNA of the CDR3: TGTGCCAGCAGTTTCGGGAAAACGTACGAGCAGTACTTC.

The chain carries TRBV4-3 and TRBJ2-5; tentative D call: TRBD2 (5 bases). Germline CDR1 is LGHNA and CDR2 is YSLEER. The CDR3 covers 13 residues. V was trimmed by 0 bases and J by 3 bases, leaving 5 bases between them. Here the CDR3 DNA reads TGCGCCAGCAGCCAAGACGGGGAAGAGACCCAGTACTTC. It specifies CASSQDGEETQYF.

Written as DNA, the CDR3 is TGTGCCAGCAGCACCGTGCTAGGACAAACGAAAGAGACCCAGTACTTC. This sequence encodes CASSTVLGQTKETQYF. The J gene is TRBJ2-5, the V gene TRBV7-9, with D maybe TRBD1 (5 bases). The germline V gene has CDR1 SEHNR and CDR2 FQNEAQ (reference sequence). V lost 5 bases and J 3 bases, leaving 19 bases between the germline ends. The CDR3 has 16 residues.

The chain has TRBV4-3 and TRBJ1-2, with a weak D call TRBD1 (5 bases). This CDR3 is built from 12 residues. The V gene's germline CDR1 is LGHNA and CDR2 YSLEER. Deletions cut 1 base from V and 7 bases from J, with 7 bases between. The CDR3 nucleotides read TGCGCCAGCAGCCAAGGTGGGACTGGCTACACCTTC. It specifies CASSQGGTGYTF.

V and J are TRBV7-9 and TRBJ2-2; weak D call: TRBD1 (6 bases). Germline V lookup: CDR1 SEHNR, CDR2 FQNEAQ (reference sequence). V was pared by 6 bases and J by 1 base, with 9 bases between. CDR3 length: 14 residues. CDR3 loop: CASSRGQNTGELFF. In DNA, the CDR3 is TGTGCCAGCAGTAGGGGACAGAACACCGGGGAGCTGTTTTTT.

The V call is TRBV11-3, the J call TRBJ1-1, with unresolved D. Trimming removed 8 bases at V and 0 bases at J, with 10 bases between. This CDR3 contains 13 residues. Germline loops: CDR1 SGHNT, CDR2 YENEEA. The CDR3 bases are TGTGCCAGCGCGGAGGGATTGAACACTGAAGCTTTCTTT. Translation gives CASAEGLNTEAFF.

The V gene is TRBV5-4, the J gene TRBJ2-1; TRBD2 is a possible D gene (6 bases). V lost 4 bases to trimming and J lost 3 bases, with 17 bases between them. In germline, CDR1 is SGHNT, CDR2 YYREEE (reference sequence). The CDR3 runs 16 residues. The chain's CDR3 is CASSQEGALLYNEQFF. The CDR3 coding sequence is TGTGCCAGCAGCCAGGAGGGTGCCCTCCTCTACAATGAGCAGTTCTTC. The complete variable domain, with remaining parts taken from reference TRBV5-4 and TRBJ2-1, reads ETGVTQSPTHLIKTRGQQVTLRCSSQSGHNTVSWYQQALGQGPQFIFQYYREEENGRGNFPPRFSGLQFPNYSSELNVNALELDDSALYLCASSQEGALLYNEQFFGPGTRLTVL.

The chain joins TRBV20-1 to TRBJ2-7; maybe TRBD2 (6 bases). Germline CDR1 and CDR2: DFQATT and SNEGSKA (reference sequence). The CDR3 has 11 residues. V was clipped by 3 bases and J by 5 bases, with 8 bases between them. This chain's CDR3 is CSASPGDEQYV. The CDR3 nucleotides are TGCAGTGCTAGCCCGGGGGACGAGCAGTACGTC.

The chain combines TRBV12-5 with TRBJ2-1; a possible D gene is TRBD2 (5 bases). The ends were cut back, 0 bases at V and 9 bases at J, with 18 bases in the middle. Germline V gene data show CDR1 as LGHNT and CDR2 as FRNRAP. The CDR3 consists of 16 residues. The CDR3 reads CASGLVVASKVGEQFF. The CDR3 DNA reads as TGTGCTAGTGGTTTGGTAGTGGCTAGCAAAGTGGGTGAGCAGTTCTTC.

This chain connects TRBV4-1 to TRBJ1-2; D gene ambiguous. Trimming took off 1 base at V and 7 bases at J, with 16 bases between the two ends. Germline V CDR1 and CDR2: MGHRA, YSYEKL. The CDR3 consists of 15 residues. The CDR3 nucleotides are TGCGCCAGCAGCCAAGTGGGTCTCACCGGCGGTGGCTACACCTTC. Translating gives CASSQVGLTGGGYTF.

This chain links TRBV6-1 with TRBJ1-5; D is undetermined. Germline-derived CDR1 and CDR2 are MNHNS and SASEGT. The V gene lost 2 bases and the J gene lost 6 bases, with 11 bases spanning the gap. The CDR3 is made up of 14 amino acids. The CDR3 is CASSEKGGRQPQHF. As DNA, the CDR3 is TGTGCCAGCAGTGAAAAGGGAGGGCGTCAGCCCCAGCATTTT.

The CDR3 spells CASSQDSQAGSYNEQFF. CDR3 nucleotide sequence: TGCGCCAGCAGCCAAGACAGTCAAGCGGGGTCCTACAATGAGCAGTTCTTC. V gene TRBV4-3 combines with J gene TRBJ2-1; 7 bases align to TRBD2. Germline CDR1 and CDR2: LGHNA and YSLEER. Trimming removed 0 bases from V and 1 base from J; junction bases left unmatched: 6. The CDR3 is 17 amino acids.

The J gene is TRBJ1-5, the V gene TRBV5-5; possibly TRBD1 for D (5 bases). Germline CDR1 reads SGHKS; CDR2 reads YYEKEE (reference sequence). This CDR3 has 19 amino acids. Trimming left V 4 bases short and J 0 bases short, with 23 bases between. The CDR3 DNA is TGTGCCAGCAGCCTGGGCGACAGCCCTCGGGTTTATAGCAATCAGCCCCAGCATTTT. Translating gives CASSLGDSPRVYSNQPQHF.

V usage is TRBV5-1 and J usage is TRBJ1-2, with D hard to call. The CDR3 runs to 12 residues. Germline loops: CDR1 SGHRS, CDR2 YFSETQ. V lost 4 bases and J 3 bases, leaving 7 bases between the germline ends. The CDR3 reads CASSGGYYGYTF. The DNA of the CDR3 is TGCGCCAGCAGCGGAGGATACTATGGCTACACCTTC.

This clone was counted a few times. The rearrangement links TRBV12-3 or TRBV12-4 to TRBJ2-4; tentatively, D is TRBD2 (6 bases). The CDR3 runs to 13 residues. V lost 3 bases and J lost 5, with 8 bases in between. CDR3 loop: CASSLGGENIQYF. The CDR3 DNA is TGTGCCAGCAGTTTGGGGGGAGAAAACATTCAGTACTTC.

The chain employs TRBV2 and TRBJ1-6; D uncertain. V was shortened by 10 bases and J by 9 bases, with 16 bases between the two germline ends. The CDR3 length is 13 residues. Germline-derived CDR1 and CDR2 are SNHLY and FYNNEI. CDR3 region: CAITEAIPSPLHF. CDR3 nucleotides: TGTGCCATTACAGAGGCCATTCCTTCACCCCTCCACTTT.

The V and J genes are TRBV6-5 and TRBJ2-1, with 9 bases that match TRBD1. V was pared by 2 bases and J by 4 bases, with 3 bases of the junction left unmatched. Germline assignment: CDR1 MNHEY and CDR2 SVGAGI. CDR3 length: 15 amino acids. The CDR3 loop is CASSYGTGNYNEQFF. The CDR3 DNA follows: TGTGCCAGCAGTTACGGGACAGGGAATTACAATGAGCAGTTCTTC.

The CDR3 spells CASNSGGGYNSPLHF. CDR3 DNA sequence: TGTGCCAGCAACTCTGGGGGCGGGTATAATTCACCCCTCCACTTT. The chain links TRBV27 to TRBJ1-6; TRBD1 is a possible D gene (6 bases). The CDR3 has 15 residues. CDR1 and CDR2 from the germline V gene are MNHEY and SMNVEV (reference sequence). The germline V and J ends were trimmed by 7 bases and 4 bases, with 14 bases remaining between them.

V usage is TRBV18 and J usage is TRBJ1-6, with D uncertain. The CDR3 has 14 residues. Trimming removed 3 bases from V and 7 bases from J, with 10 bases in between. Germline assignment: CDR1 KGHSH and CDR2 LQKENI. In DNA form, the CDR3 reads TGTGCCAGCTCACCCACGGAAGCGAATTCACCCCTCCACTTT. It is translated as CASSPTEANSPLHF. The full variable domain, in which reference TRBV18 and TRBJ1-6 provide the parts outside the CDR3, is NAGVMQNPRHLVRRRGQEARLRCSPMKGHSHVYWYRQLPEEGLKFMVYLQKENIIDESGMPKERFSAEFPKEGPSILRIQQVVRGDSAAYFCASSPTEANSPLHFGNGTRLTVT.